This T cell receptor (beta chain) was identified in a study of T cells in Graves' hyperthyroidism and ophthalmopathy. Study observations and caveats: Model-based prediction identified ophthalmopathy a median around seven months prior to its onset. Most clonotypes expanded in thyroid above 0.001 were likewise present in blood. Ophthalmopathy cases were set apart from stable hyperthyroidism by a 13 V-J model.

In germline, CDR1 is MNHEY, CDR2 SMNVEV (reference sequence). V was shortened by 4 bases and J by 0 bases, with 13 bases between the two germline ends. CDR3 length equals 16 residues. The study excluded patients with uncontrolled infection, other autoimmune disease, pregnancy or lactation. This clonotype was found many times. Antigen specificity is unknown. Amplification targeted TCR beta CDR3 regions from RNA transcripts. When the TCR CDR3 underwent first-round RT-PCR, the HTBI primer set was used. TCRdb reprocessed the multiplex PCR reads with MiXCR, giving one entry per CDR3 protein. Of roughly 500,000 distinct CDR3 sequences in the sample, just over 45% were seen once.

The V call is TRBV27, the J call TRBJ1-5; D possibly corresponds to TRBD1 (5 bases). This TCR came from an adult woman with Graves' disease, either hyperthyroidism or ophthalmopathy (not recorded which). The sequenced sample consisted of peripheral blood or thyroid tissue (not recorded which). The CDR3 loop reads CASSSFGGNSNQPQHF. CDR3 in DNA: TGTGCCAGCAGTTCCTTCGGGGGAAATAGCAATCAGCCCCAGCATTTT.